The next 5 T cell receptor beta chains were all read from a single sample in a study of blood T cell repertoires in COVID-19. Data came from immunoSEQ multiplex PCR; TCRdb stores just in-frame clones and leaves some out. This table holds a few hundred thousand clones, roughly 90% found once. The sequenced material came from peripheral blood. The receptor set was obtained from a woman aged 60 to 75 with COVID-19, enrolled during active disease.

This clone occurred a few times. V is TRBV2 and J is TRBJ2-2, with 12 nucleotides matching TRBD1. Germline CDR1 reads SNHLY; CDR2 reads FYNNEI. Trimming took 6 bases from V and 4 from J; bases not matched to a gene: 12. CDR3 length: 18 amino acids. The CDR3 sequence is CASSTSRDRGRGTGELFF. The CDR3 bases are TGTGCCAGCAGCACGTCCCGGGACAGGGGGCGAGGCACCGGGGAGCTGTTTTTT.

The rearrangement links TRBV9 to TRBJ1-5; D possibly corresponds to TRBD1 (6 bases). CDR1 and CDR2 from the germline V gene are SGDLS and YYNGEE. Between the trimmed V and J ends, which lost 4 bases and 7 bases, there was a span of 18 bases. The CDR3 consists of 15 residues. The CDR3 loop is CASSRTGLGNQPQHF. The CDR3 nucleotides read TGTGCCAGCAGCCGTACAGGGTTGGGGAACCAGCCCCAGCATTTT.

The gene calls are TRBV11-2 and TRBJ1-2; perhaps TRBD1 as D (6 bases). V was clipped by 4 bases and J by 2 bases, with 8 bases between them. The CDR3 contains 13 residues. Germline-derived CDR1 and CDR2 are SGHAT and FQNNGV. The CDR3 coding sequence is TGTGCCAGCAGCTCGGGACACAACTATGGCTACACCTTC. Translating it yields CASSSGHNYGYTF. The variable domain in full, completed from reference TRBV11-2 and TRBJ1-2, reads EAGVAQSPRYKIIEKRQSVAFWCNPISGHATLYWYQQILGQGPKLLIQFQNNGVVDDSQLPKDRFSAERLKGVDSTLKIQPAKLEDSAVYLCASSSGHNYGYTFGSGTRLTVV.

A single count supports this clone. The rearrangement uses TRBV13 and TRBJ1-2; possible D gene TRBD1, 5 bases. The CDR3 sequence is 15 residues long. Between the trimmed V and J ends, which lost 8 bases and 8 bases, there was a span of 24 bases. Germline lookup yields CDR1 PRHDT and CDR2 FYEKMQ (reference sequence). CDR3 sequence: CASLRDSRASKGYTF. The CDR3 DNA is TGTGCCAGCCTCCGGGACTCTAGGGCTTCGAAAGGCTACACCTTC.

There are a few counts of this clone. The chain is built from TRBV11-3 and TRBJ2-5; D remains unclear. V was cut by 0 bases and J by 4 bases, with 21 bases left in between. Germline values: CDR1 SGHNT, CDR2 YENEEA. There are 18 residues in the CDR3. CDR3 nucleotide sequence: TGTGCCAGCAGCTTAGATCTTTTCGGCCTAACCTCAGGAGAGACCCAGTACTTC. It codes for CASSLDLFGLTSGETQYF. The variable domain in full, with the rest retrieved from reference TRBV11-3 and TRBJ2-5, is EAGVVQSPRYKIIEKKQPVAFWCNPISGHNTLYWYLQNLGQGPELLIRYENEEAVDDSQLPKDRFSAERLKGVDSTLKIQPAELGDSAVYLCASSLDLFGLTSGETQYFGPGTRLLVL.